This is a list of T cell receptor beta chains from one sample in a study of shared clonotypes between healthy human individuals. Measured with immunoSEQ multiplex PCR; TCRdb has only the in-frame clones, and not every one. The sample records more than 2,000,000 clones, 85% to 95% being singletons. Sequencing was carried out using naive CD4+ T cells from PBMCs. Receptor source: a man aged 18 to 29 in good health. Some clones in this sample may be carry-over from other donors' samples. CDR3s include the opening cysteine and the closing phenylalanine or tryptophan. D genes are given only for firm matches. Only part of the rows carry a size: once, few, many, or a class if the clone is expanded.

d_gene	abundance	v_gene	j_gene	CDR3aa	CDR3nt
TRBD2	NA	TRBV10-3	TRBJ2-1	CAISEVAGVTEQFF	TGTGCCATCAGTGAAGTAGCGGGAGTAACTGAGCAGTTCTTC
NA	NA	TRBV6-1	TRBJ2-1	CASSGTRYNEQFF	TGTGCCAGCAGCGGGACAAGATACAATGAGCAGTTCTTC
NA	NA	TRBV18	TRBJ1-2	CASSPLSRVANYGYTF	TGTGCCAGCTCACCATTGAGTCGGGTAGCTAACTATGGCTACACCTTC
NA	NA	TRBV30	TRBJ2-7	CAWSPGASYEQYF	TGTGCCTGGAGCCCAGGGGCCTCCTACGAGCAGTACTTC
NA	NA	TRBV6-6	TRBJ1-5	CATYAPAQGQPQHF	TGTGCCACCTACGCCCCCGCCCAGGGGCAGCCCCAGCATTTT
NA	NA	TRBV6-5	TRBJ2-1	CASSGTVNVGEQFF	TGTGCCAGCAGTGGGACTGTCAACGTGGGTGAGCAGTTCTTC
TRBD1	NA	TRBV28	TRBJ1-5	CASSPQGEGNQPQHF	TGTGCCAGCAGTCCTCAGGGGGAGGGCAATCAGCCCCAGCATTTT
TRBD1	NA	TRBV6-1	TRBJ1-1	CARGEDRESTEAFF	TGTGCCAGGGGGGAGGACAGGGAGAGCACTGAAGCTTTCTTT
TRBD2	NA	TRBV28	TRBJ2-3	CASSSPGTSGTFGDTQYF	TGTGCCAGCAGTTCCCCTGGGACTAGCGGGACCTTCGGAGATACGCAGTATTTT
NA	few	TRBV18	TRBJ1-5	CASSPTGGSNQPQHF	TGTGCCAGCTCACCTACCGGCGGCAGCAATCAGCCCCAGCATTTT
TRBD2	NA	TRBV7-2	TRBJ2-5	CASSLARGREPHRETQYF	TGTGCCAGCAGCTTAGCGCGAGGGCGGGAGCCCCATAGGGAGACCCAGTACTTC
TRBD1	NA	TRBV5-6	TRBJ1-4	CASSLQGADEKLFF	TGTGCCAGCAGCTTACAGGGGGCGGATGAAAAACTGTTTTTT
TRBD2	once	TRBV9	TRBJ2-1	CASSVAGSGVYNEQFF	TGTGCCAGCAGCGTAGCGGGTAGCGGGGTCTACAATGAGCAGTTCTTC
NA	NA	TRBV28	TRBJ2-5	CASSPGGALGETQYF	TGTGCCAGCAGCCCCGGAGGAGCTCTAGGAGAGACCCAGTACTTC
TRBD2	NA	TRBV9	TRBJ2-3	CASSPRTSASSTDTQYF	TGTGCCAGCAGCCCTCGGACTAGCGCTTCTAGCACAGATACGCAGTATTTT